Following are 27 T cell receptor beta chains from one sample sequenced in a study of spatial heterogeneity in lung cancer. This sample's time point: sample taken at primary tumor resection. These TCRs are of unknown antigen specificity. TCRdb called the 5' RACE reads again in MiXCR, with one record for every CDR3 protein. The repertoire holds 13,000 or so distinct CDR3 sequences, with 4% to 5.5% as singletons. Study conclusions and caveats: The number of expanded tumor alpha and beta chains correlated with mutation number.

The source material was lung tumor tissue, sampled at surgery. The receptors were gathered from a male donor with early-stage non-small cell lung cancer.

This clonotype was observed many times. This beta chain appears as a stray read in a library generated for alpha chains; its size is not informative. The V call is TRBV20-1, the J call TRBJ2-2, with D perhaps TRBD2 (6 bases). CDR1 is DFQATT, CDR2 SNEGSKA, per germline (reference sequence). Trimming cost V 4 bases and J 1 base, with 10 bases left between them. The CDR3 runs 14 residues. DNA for the CDR3: TGCAGTGCTATTTCCGGGGGGAACACCGGGGAGCTGTTTTTT. It codes for CSAISGGNTGELFF.

This clonotype was picked up many times. This beta chain appears as a stray read in a library generated for alpha chains; its size is not informative. The chain has TRBV14 and TRBJ2-3; weak D call: TRBD2 (5 bases). The CDR3 loop spans 13 amino acids. Germline V gene sequence: CDR1 SGHDN, CDR2 FVKESK. Trimming removed 4 bases from V and 4 bases from J, with 9 bases in between. CDR3 protein: CASSRTYADTQYF. CDR3 DNA: TGTGCCAGCAGCCGGACTTACGCAGATACGCAGTATTTT.

This clonotype was counted between two and nine times. With the library built for alpha chains, this beta chain is off target and its frequency is not meaningful. The gene calls are TRBV20-1 and TRBJ2-6, with D perhaps given as TRBD1 or TRBD2 (5 bases each). The CDR3 is made up of 16 amino acids. Trimming shortened V by 3 bases and J by 0 bases, and 12 bases separated the two germline ends. Germline V CDR1 and CDR2: DFQATT, SNEGSKA (reference sequence). CDR3 DNA sequence: TGCAGTGCTAGGGGAGACAGTAACTCTGGGGCCAACGTCCTGACTTTC. Protein product: CSARGDSNSGANVLTF.

This clonotype was found many times. Since the library was made to target alpha chains, this beta chain is a stray read and its abundance is not meaningful. The chain combines TRBV24-1 with TRBJ2-5, with D possibly being TRBD1 (6 bases). Germline assignment: CDR1 KGHDR and CDR2 SFDVKD. CDR3 length: 14 residues. V was shortened by 4 bases and J by 4 bases, with 12 bases between the two germline ends. In DNA form, the CDR3 reads TGTGCCACCAGTGACCGTGACAGGATAGAGACCCAGTACTTC. Translation gives CATSDRDRIETQYF.

This clonotype has just one count. The library was prepared for alpha chains; this beta chain is a stray read, so its frequency means little. The chain has TRBV11-2 and TRBJ1-3; D remains ambiguous. The length of the CDR3 is 15 residues. The germline V gene has CDR1 SGHAT and CDR2 FQNNGV. The germline V and J ends were trimmed by 0 bases and 2 bases, with 8 bases remaining between them. The CDR3 nucleotides read TGTGCCAGCAGCTTAGAGCCAGGCGCTGGAAACACCATATATTTT. Translation: CASSLEPGAGNTIYF.

As for this clonotype: This beta chain is off target for a library built for alpha chains, so its abundance means little. The chain carries TRBV25-1 and TRBJ2-5; D perhaps matches TRBD1 (6 bases). The CDR3 sequence is 15 residues long. The V end lost 5 bases, the J end lost 2 bases, and 15 bases lay between the germline ends. Germline V gene sequence: CDR1 MGHDK, CDR2 SYGVNS. CDR3 DNA: TGTGCCAGCAGTACCCGGGACATAGGGCAAGAGACCCAGTACTTC. Amino acid sequence: CASSTRDIGQETQYF.

This clonotype was detected ten times or more. This beta chain turned up in a library designed for alpha chains; as an off-target read, its abundance says little. This sequence joins TRBV29-1 and TRBJ2-1, with D hard to call. The CDR3 is 12 residues long. Per germline, CDR1 SQVTM and CDR2 ANQGSEA. Trimming removed 6 bases from V and 4 bases from J, with 10 bases in between. The CDR3 protein is CSVNGWYNEQFF. CDR3 DNA: TGCAGCGTCAACGGTTGGTACAATGAGCAGTTCTTC.

The table lists this clonotype with many counts. The library was prepared for alpha chains; this beta chain is a stray read, so its frequency means little. In DNA, the CDR3 is TGTGCCAGCAATAGGGGCCTTACTGAAGCTTTCTTT. Its translation is CASNRGLTEAFF. The genes are TRBV6-6 and TRBJ1-1, with a possible D match to TRBD1 (5 bases). Trimming removed 7 bases from V and 5 bases from J, with 11 bases in between. CDR3 length: 12 residues. Germline values: CDR1 MNHNY, CDR2 SVGAGI (reference sequence).

This clonotype was observed at least ten times. The library was built for alpha chains, so this beta chain is an off-target read and its size means little. The chain is built from TRBV5-1 and TRBJ1-2, with D uncertain. Looked up from germline, CDR1 is SGHRS and CDR2 is YFSETQ. This CDR3 has 12 residues. The V end was cut by 4 bases, the J end by 5 bases, with 9 bases between. In DNA form, the CDR3 reads TGCGCCAGCAGCCCGGACCGATATGGCTACACCTTC. Protein: CASSPDRYGYTF.

This clonotype has a handful of counts. This beta chain is an unintended read in a library built for alpha chains; its size means little. The CDR3 DNA follows: TGCGCCAGCGGGGAGGAGACCCAGTACTTC. This sequence encodes CASGEETQYF. The V gene is TRBV5-1, the J gene TRBJ2-5; D perhaps matches TRBD2 (5 bases). This CDR3 region has 10 residues. V was trimmed by 7 bases and J by 5 bases, leaving 6 bases between them. Germline-derived CDR1 and CDR2 are SGHRS and YFSETQ.

This clonotype has at least ten counts. The library was built for alpha chains, so this beta chain is an off-target read and its size means little. V is TRBV5-4 and J is TRBJ2-7, with no clear D. Trimming cost V 0 bases and J 5 bases, with 9 bases left between them. This CDR3 has 13 amino acids. The V gene's germline CDR1 is SGHNT and CDR2 YYREEE (reference sequence). CDR3 protein: CASSLEGNHEQYF. The CDR3 DNA sequence: TGTGCCAGCAGCTTGGAGGGTAACCACGAGCAGTACTTC.

There are many counts of this clonotype. Within a library made for alpha chains, this beta chain is off target, and its count is uninformative. The V gene is TRBV20-1, the J gene TRBJ1-4, with D unclear. CDR3 size: 11 residues. Germline-derived CDR1 and CDR2 are DFQATT and SNEGSKA (reference sequence). Trimming removed 3 bases at V and 8 bases at J, with 7 bases between. CDR3 protein: CSASPTEKLFF. The CDR3 region has the DNA TGCAGTGCTAGTCCCACGGAAAAACTGTTTTTT.

This clonotype is medium-sized within its sample. This beta chain lies outside the target of a library built for alpha chains; its clone size means little. V and J are TRBV5-1 and TRBJ2-1; D gene unclear. Trimming took 0 bases from V and 6 from J, leaving 7 bases between them. The germline CDR1 and CDR2 sequences are SGHRS and YFSETQ. This CDR3 has 13 residues. The CDR3 spells CASSLEPVNEQFF. The CDR3 DNA reads as TGCGCCAGCAGCTTGGAGCCAGTCAATGAGCAGTTCTTC.

This clonotype was seen at least ten times. This beta chain is a stray sequence in a library constructed for alpha chains; its clone size is not meaningful. V is TRBV25-1 and J is TRBJ1-2; D is unclear. The germline V and J ends were trimmed by 7 bases and 7 bases, with 16 bases remaining between them. CDR1 and CDR2 from the germline V gene are MGHDK and SYGVNS. The CDR3 loop spans 13 amino acids. CDR3 protein: CASTQDPYGGYTF. DNA of the CDR3: TGTGCCAGCACCCAGGACCCTTATGGTGGCTACACCTTC.

This clonotype was counted a few times. Found in a library prepared for alpha chains, this beta chain is an off-target read, and its abundance has little meaning. The rearrangement links TRBV11-2 to TRBJ2-5; a possible D gene is TRBD1 (5 bases). Trimming left V 1 base short and J 5 bases short, with 14 bases between. The germline gives CDR1 SGHAT, CDR2 FQNNGV. This CDR3 comprises 15 residues. The CDR3 region is CASSLAARVGETQYF. The DNA of the CDR3 is TGTGCCAGCAGCTTAGCGGCCAGGGTGGGGGAGACCCAGTACTTC.

This clonotype was seen ten or more times. The size of this beta chain means little, since it is a stray read in a library made for alpha chains. J is TRBJ2-7 and V is TRBV28; D possibly matches TRBD1 or TRBD2 (6 bases each). With 4 bases removed from V and 1 base from J, the gap between germline ends came to 11 bases. Germline V CDR1 and CDR2: MDHEN, SYDVKM. The CDR3 covers 14 residues. CDR3 region: CASSWGAPSYEQYF. CDR3 DNA: TGTGCCAGCAGTTGGGGGGCCCCTTCCTACGAGCAGTACTTC.

This clonotype was observed many times. This beta chain is an off-target read within a library intended for alpha chains, so its frequency means little. This rearrangement joins TRBV27 to TRBJ2-4, with 7 bases matching TRBD1. This CDR3 comprises 21 residues. Germline V gene data show CDR1 as MNHEY and CDR2 as SMNVEV (reference sequence). The J segment lost 0 bases and the V segment lost 3 bases, leaving 20 bases of the junction unmatched. CDR3 region: CASSFSSSQGRLPLAKNIQYF. The CDR3 bases are TGTGCCAGCAGTTTCTCCTCCTCACAGGGGCGCTTACCTCTAGCCAAAAACATTCAGTACTTC.

This clonotype was detected ten times or more. This beta chain is a stray sequence in a library constructed for alpha chains; its clone size is not meaningful. This chain links TRBV12-3 or TRBV12-4 with TRBJ2-3, with 11 positions matching TRBD2. This CDR3 is 15 amino acids long. Germline trimming cut 6 bases from V and 7 bases from J; bases unmatched to any gene: 9. Written as DNA, the CDR3 is TGTGCCAGCAGGCCATTACTAGCGGGGGAATATACGCAGTATTTT. Protein product: CASRPLLAGEYTQYF.

Many counts were recorded for this clonotype. This beta chain slipped into a library made for alpha chains as a stray read, so its size is not meaningful. The V call is TRBV6-2 or TRBV6-3, the J call TRBJ1-6, with unresolved D. CDR1 is MNHEY, CDR2 SVGEGT, per germline. The CDR3 sequence is 16 residues long. Trimming removed 6 bases at V and 5 bases at J, with 17 bases between. The DNA for the CDR3 is TGTGCCAGCAGGACCGGATTGGCAGGCAATAATTCACCCCTCCACTTT. It yields the protein CASRTGLAGNNSPLHF.

By share, this clonotype counts as large. Little can be read into the size of this beta chain, an off-target read in a library designed for alpha chains. The chain couples TRBV28 to TRBJ2-1; unclear D gene. V was cut by 3 bases and J by 3 bases, with 9 bases left in between. Per the germline V gene, CDR1 is MDHEN and CDR2 is SYDVKM. This CDR3 is built from 14 residues. DNA for the CDR3: TGTGCCAGCAGTTTTGCCTCCAGCTACAATGAGCAGTTCTTC. It is translated as CASSFASSYNEQFF.

This clonotype was detected many times. The library was prepared for alpha chains; this beta chain is a stray read, so its frequency means little. The chain has TRBV7-2 and TRBJ2-2; unclear D gene. In germline, CDR1 is SGHTA, CDR2 FQGNSA. CDR3 length: 15 residues. Trimming removed 1 base at V and 1 base at J, with 7 bases between. DNA of the CDR3: TGTGCCAGCAGCTTAGTAGGGATGAACACCGGGGAGCTGTTTTTT. Amino acids: CASSLVGMNTGELFF.

Judged by abundance, this clonotype is medium-sized. Since it is a stray read in a library aimed at alpha chains, this beta chain has a size that is not meaningful. The J gene is TRBJ2-5, the V gene TRBV7-2; 8 bases map to TRBD2. Germline V gene lookup returns CDR1 SGHTA and CDR2 FQGNSA. This CDR3 is built from 15 residues. The junction had 7 bases not matched to a gene; V was cut back by 5 bases and J by 2 bases. In DNA form, the CDR3 reads TGTGCCAGCAGCCCGGGGGGGGCAGGACAAGAGACCCAGTACTTC. It codes for CASSPGGAGQETQYF.

Ten or more counts support this clonotype. The library was prepared for alpha chains; this beta chain is a stray read, so its frequency means little. V is TRBV25-1 and J is TRBJ1-2, with D tentatively TRBD1 (5 bases). Trimming stripped 0 bases from V and 6 bases from J, with 14 bases between. CDR3 length: 15 residues. Germline CDR1 reads MGHDK; CDR2 reads SYGVNS. In DNA form, the CDR3 reads TGTGCCAGCAGTGAATACGACCAGGGTTTCGATGGCTACACCTTC. Protein sequence: CASSEYDQGFDGYTF.

This clonotype was detected ten times or more. This beta chain turned up in a library designed for alpha chains; as an off-target read, its abundance says little. The V call is TRBV12-3 or TRBV12-4, the J call TRBJ2-3; D is perhaps TRBD2 (5 bases). The ends were cut back, 6 bases at V and 5 bases at J, with 9 bases in the middle. The CDR3 spans 12 residues. The CDR3 sequence: CASRQSGDTQYF. DNA for the CDR3: TGTGCCAGCAGACAAAGCGGAGATACGCAGTATTTT.

At least ten counts were recorded for this clonotype. As an off-target read in a library built for alpha chains, this beta chain has a frequency of little significance. CDR3 bases: TGTGCCAGCTCCCAACGACAGGGAGGAATGGTCTACGAGCAGTACTTC. Its protein product is CASSQRQGGMVYEQYF. This chain uses TRBV18 with TRBJ2-7, with a weak D call TRBD1 (7 bases). The germline V and J ends were trimmed by 6 bases and 3 bases, with 21 bases remaining between them. The CDR3 runs 16 residues. Germline V lookup: CDR1 KGHSH, CDR2 LQKENI.

This clonotype was seen a handful of times. The library was designed around alpha chains, so this beta chain is a stray read whose abundance carries little weight. The chain joins TRBV4-1 to TRBJ2-3; 7 nucleotides agree with TRBD1. The germline V gene encodes CDR1 MGHRA and CDR2 YSYEKL. The CDR3 is 16 residues long. J lost 0 bases, V lost 4 bases, and 7 bases had no gene match. Here the CDR3 DNA reads TGCGCCAGCAGCCCTCTCAGGACAGGTAGCACAGATACGCAGTATTTT. Protein sequence: CASSPLRTGSTDTQYF.

This clonotype was detected a few times. This beta chain lies outside the target of a library built for alpha chains; its clone size means little. The genes are TRBV20-1 and TRBJ1-4; 9 bases line up with TRBD1. The trim removed 3 bases at V and 5 bases at J, leaving 4 bases unmatched. In germline, CDR1 is DFQATT, CDR2 SNEGSKA (reference sequence). The CDR3 runs 14 residues. The DNA for the CDR3 is TGCAGTGCTAGGAAGGGACAGGGAAATGAAAAACTGTTTTTT. Translated: CSARKGQGNEKLFF.